This TCR beta chain was obtained from a study of identical twins. This clonotype has at least ten counts. TCRdb reprocessed the 5' RACE reads via MiXCR and lists one record per CDR3 protein. The table shows 200,000 to 300,000 distinct CDR3 sequences, with 7.5% occurring only once. These data were also filed under a second study, of yellow fever vaccine responses in identical twins. Per that paper: Each twin's T cell response to the vaccine was reported to look partly convergent and partly personalized.

The specimen was CD8+ T cells sorted from blood. This TCR was recovered from a woman aged 18 to 35 in good health.

Here the CDR3 reads CASRTEERGSSTDTQYF. CDR3 nucleotide sequence: TGTGCCAGCAGGACTGAGGAGCGGGGATCTAGCACAGATACGCAGTATTTT. The chain links TRBV7-9 to TRBJ2-3; 7 bases are a match to TRBD2. CDR3 length equals 17 residues. Trimming took 6 bases from V and 0 from J; bases not matched to a gene: 12. The V gene's germline CDR1 is SEHNR and CDR2 FQNEAQ (reference sequence).